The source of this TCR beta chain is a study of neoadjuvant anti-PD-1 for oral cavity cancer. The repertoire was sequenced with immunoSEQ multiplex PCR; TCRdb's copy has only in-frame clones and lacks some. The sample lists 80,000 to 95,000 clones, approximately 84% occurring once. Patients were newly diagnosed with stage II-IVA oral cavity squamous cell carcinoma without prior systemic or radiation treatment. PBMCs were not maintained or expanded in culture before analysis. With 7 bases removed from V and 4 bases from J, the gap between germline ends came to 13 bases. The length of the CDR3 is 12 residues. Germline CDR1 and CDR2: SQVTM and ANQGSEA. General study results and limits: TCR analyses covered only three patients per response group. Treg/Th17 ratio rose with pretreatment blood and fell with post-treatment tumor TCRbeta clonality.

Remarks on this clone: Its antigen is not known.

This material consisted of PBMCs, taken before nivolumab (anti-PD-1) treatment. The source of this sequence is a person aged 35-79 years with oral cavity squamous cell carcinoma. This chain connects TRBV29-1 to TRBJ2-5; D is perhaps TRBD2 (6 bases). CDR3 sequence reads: CSGTTRGETQYF. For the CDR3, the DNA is TGCAGCGGAACGACTAGAGGAGAGACCCAGTACTTC.